Listed below are T cell receptor beta chains from one sample, sequenced in a study of neurological immune-mediated disorders. One entry per CDR3 protein, called by TCRdb with MiXCR from the 5' RACE reads. The top ten hold about 2.4% of the sample, which has about 80,000 distinct CDR3 sequences, 4.5% to 6.5% seen once. The specimen was PBMCs. The receptors were sampled from a woman in her 30s with multiple sclerosis. The CDR3 runs from the conserved cysteine through the conserved F or W.

>TRBJ2-3|TRBV20-1
CSARGQGSGASTDTQYF
>TRBJ1-1|TRBV10-2
CASTWGGREGGEAFF
>TRBJ1-1|TRBV12-3/TRBV12-4
CASSGSWGQDTEAFF
>TRBJ2-7|TRBV5-1
CASSLVISPYEQYF
>TRBJ1-1|TRBV12-3/TRBV12-4
CASSFSGGNEAFF
>TRBJ2-1|TRBV25-1
CASSKAGAHNEQFF
>TRBJ2-3|TRBV20-1
CSAYRRDSAYDTQYF
>TRBJ2-7|TRBV5-1
CASSLDGNYEQYF
>TRBJ1-1|TRBV5-1
CASSPAVQGGMNTEAFF
>TRBJ2-3|TRBV20-1
CSAPLARTDTQYF
>TRBJ1-2|TRBV5-1
CASSTGQSNYGYTF
>TRBJ2-5|TRBV5-1
CASSLGTPRETQYF
>TRBJ1-1|TRBV20-1
CSAHLGGNTEAFF
>TRBJ1-1|TRBV12-3/TRBV12-4
CASSFGLTEAFF
>TRBJ2-3|TRBV2
CASSELRGAVDTQYF
>TRBJ2-3|TRBV5-5
CASSLLAGEDTQYF
>TRBJ2-3|TRBV5-1
CASSTGTDTQYF
>TRBJ1-1|TRBV20-1
CSARDRQHMNTEAFF
>TRBJ2-1|TRBV5-1
CASSLADRDNEQFF
>TRBJ1-2|TRBV5-1
CASSGENYGYTF
>TRBJ2-7|TRBV15
CATSKDRSYEQYF
>TRBJ2-1|TRBV12-3/TRBV12-4
CASSPLAGAGGEQFF
>TRBJ1-5|TRBV5-6
CASSLLTGGPNKTQNF
>TRBJ1-2|TRBV3-1
CASSQGELYGYTF
>TRBJ2-1|TRBV5-1
CASSLAGPRNNEQFF
>TRBJ1-2|TRBV20-1
CSARDRLNYGYTF
>TRBJ2-5|TRBV5-1
CASSLSSLETQYF
>TRBJ1-1|TRBV3-1
CASSQPGENTEAFF
>TRBJ1-1|TRBV20-1
CSAAIREGLNTEAFF
>TRBJ2-4|TRBV20-1
CSASRGNKNIQYF
>TRBJ2-7|TRBV6-5
CASTGTSGMGEQYF
>TRBJ1-4|TRBV5-8
CASSNQERRNEKLFF
>TRBJ2-5|TRBV20-1
CSAILYQETQYF
>TRBJ2-1|TRBV12-3/TRBV12-4
CASSFLMGSSEQFF
>TRBJ2-1|TRBV27
CASSSLRSGDGELQFF
>TRBJ2-7|TRBV20-1
CSARDRRTGRNYEQYF
>TRBJ2-2|TRBV11-1
CASSQRAQESGELFF
>TRBJ1-6|TRBV28
CASRGDSPLHF
>TRBJ2-2|TRBV5-1
CASSLGPTGSTGELFF
>TRBJ2-3|TRBV10-3
CAISESLAGGTDTQYF
>TRBJ1-1|TRBV20-1
CSALKGALAEAFF
>TRBJ2-7|TRBV5-1
CASSGRDRGYGEQYF
>TRBJ2-7|TRBV18
CASSAKFRSGGLSYEQYF
>TRBJ2-5|TRBV6-2/TRBV6-3
CASRRTAGTQYF
>TRBJ2-1|TRBV5-1
CASSLGLRQDGLHEQFF
>TRBJ2-5|TRBV5-1
CASSLEGHTFQETQYF
>TRBJ2-7|TRBV5-1
CASSLGAGATLYEQYF
>TRBJ1-5|TRBV5-1
CASSSDQPQHF
>TRBJ1-5|TRBV20-1
CSASRQVQGYQPQHF